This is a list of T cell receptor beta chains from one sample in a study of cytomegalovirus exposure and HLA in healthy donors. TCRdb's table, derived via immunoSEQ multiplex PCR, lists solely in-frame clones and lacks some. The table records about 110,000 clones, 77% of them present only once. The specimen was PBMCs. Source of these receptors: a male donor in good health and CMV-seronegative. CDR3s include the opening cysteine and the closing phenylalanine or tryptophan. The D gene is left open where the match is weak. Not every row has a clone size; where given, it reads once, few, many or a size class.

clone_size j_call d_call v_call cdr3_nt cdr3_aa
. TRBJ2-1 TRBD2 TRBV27 TGTGCCAGCAGAGGGGTGCTAGCGGCGGTCTACAATGAGCAGTTCTTC CASRGVLAAVYNEQFF
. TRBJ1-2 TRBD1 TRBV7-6 TGTGCCAGCAGCCGAGTGCCGGGACAGAACTATGGCTACACCTTC CASSRVPGQNYGYTF
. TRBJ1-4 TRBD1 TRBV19 TGTGCCAGTAGTGCAGACAGGGGCGGATCAACTAATGAAAAACTGTTTTTT CASSADRGGSTNEKLFF
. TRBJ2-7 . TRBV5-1 TGCGCCAGCAAGCCTAGCTACTCCTACGAGCAGTACTTC CASKPSYSYEQYF
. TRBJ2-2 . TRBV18 TGTGCCAGCTCACCACGACAGAACACCGGGGAGCTGTTTTTT CASSPRQNTGELFF
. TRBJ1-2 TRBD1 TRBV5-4 TGTGCCAGCAGCTGGGACAGGGCCTATGGCTACACCTTC CASSWDRAYGYTF
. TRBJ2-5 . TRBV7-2 TGTGCCAGCAGCCGCGGGACAGAAGAGACCCAGTACTTC CASSRGTEETQYF
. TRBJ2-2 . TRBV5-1 TGCGCCAGCAGCTTGGCCGTGACAGAAATCGGGGAGCTGTTTTTT CASSLAVTEIGELFF
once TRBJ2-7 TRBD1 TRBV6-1 TGTGCCAGCAGTGAGAGACAGGGTTACGAGCAGTACTTC CASSERQGYEQYF
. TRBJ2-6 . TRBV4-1 TGCGCCAGCAGCCAGGACTGGAACTCTGGGGCCAACGTCCTGACTTTC CASSQDWNSGANVLTF
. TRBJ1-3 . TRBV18 TGTGCCAGCTCACGGAACAGGGAACCTGGAAACACCATATATTTT CASSRNREPGNTIYF
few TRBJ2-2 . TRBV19 TGTGCCAGTAGTATAGGACGCGGGGTTTGGGCCACCGGGGAGCTGTTTTTT CASSIGRGVWATGELFF
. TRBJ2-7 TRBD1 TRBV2 TGTGCCAGCAGCCCGGGACAGGGAACCTACGAGCAGTACTTC CASSPGQGTYEQYF
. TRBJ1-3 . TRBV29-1 TGCAGCGTGAGAGGGGGTAACTCTGGAAACACCATATATTTT CSVRGGNSGNTIYF
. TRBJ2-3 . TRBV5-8 TGTGCCAGCACCCGAAAACAGGGAATTTCAATAGATACGCAGTATTTT CASTRKQGISIDTQYF
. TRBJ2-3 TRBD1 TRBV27 TGTGCCAGCAGTTCCCTGCGAGGGACAGGCTCCTTGGATACGCAGTATTTT CASSSLRGTGSLDTQYF
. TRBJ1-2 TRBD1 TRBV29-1 TGCAGCGTAACAGGGGCGGCTACTAACTATGGCTACACCTTC CSVTGAATNYGYTF
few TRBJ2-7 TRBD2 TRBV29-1 TGCAGCGGGAAAGCGGGAGAAGGGTACGAGCAGTACTTC CSGKAGEGYEQYF
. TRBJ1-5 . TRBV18 TGTGCCAGCTCACTAGAAAATAGCAATCAGCCCCAGCATTTT CASSLENSNQPQHF
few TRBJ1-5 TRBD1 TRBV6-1 TGTGCCAGCAGTGGCGACAGGGGTCGGAATCAGCCCCAGCATTTT CASSGDRGRNQPQHF
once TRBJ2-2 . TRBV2 TGTGCCAGCACACAAAACACCGGGGAGCTGTTTTTT CASTQNTGELFF
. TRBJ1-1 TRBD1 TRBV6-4 TGTGCCAGCAGCCTAGGGGGCGATTACACTGAAGCTTTCTTT CASSLGGDYTEAFF
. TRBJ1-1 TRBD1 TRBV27 TGTGCCAGCACCGGACAGGGGAGCACTGAAGCTTTCTTT CASTGQGSTEAFF
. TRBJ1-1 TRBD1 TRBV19 TGTGCCAGTAGTGTAATACAGGGGACTACTGAAGCTTTCTTT CASSVIQGTTEAFF
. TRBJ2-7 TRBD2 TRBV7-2 TGTGCCAGCAGGATAGGGGCTAGCGGGAGGTACGAGCAGTACTTC CASRIGASGRYEQYF
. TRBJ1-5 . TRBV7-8 TGTGCCAGCAGCTCATCGGGGGGGATCAATCAGCCCCAGCATTTT CASSSSGGINQPQHF
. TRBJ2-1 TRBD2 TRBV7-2 TGTGCCAGCAGCCCGGGACTAGCGGGAAGGGATGAGCAGTTCTTC CASSPGLAGRDEQFF
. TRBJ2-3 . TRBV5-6 TGTGCCAGCAGGATGGAGGGCACAGATACGCAGTATTTT CASRMEGTDTQYF
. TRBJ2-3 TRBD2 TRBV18 TGTGCCAGCTCCCCCGGGGGGACTAGCGGGAAAGTGACGCAGTATTTT CASSPGGTSGKVTQYF
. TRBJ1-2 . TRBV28 TGTGCCAGCAGTGCAGGGGTCGGCTATGGCTACACCTTC CASSAGVGYGYTF
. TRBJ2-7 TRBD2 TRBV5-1 TGCGCCAGCAGCCCGACTAGCGGATCTTACTACGAGCAGTACTTC CASSPTSGSYYEQYF
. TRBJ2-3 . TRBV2 TGTGCCAGCAATAAACAGGGTATGGGCACAGATACGCAGTATTTT CASNKQGMGTDTQYF
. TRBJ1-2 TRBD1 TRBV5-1 TGCGCCAGCAGCGTCGGACAGGCGAGCTATGGCTACACCTTC CASSVGQASYGYTF
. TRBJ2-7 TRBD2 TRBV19 TGTGCCAGTAGTATAGTTGGACTAGTGCCAGCGGCCGAGCAGTACTTC CASSIVGLVPAAEQYF
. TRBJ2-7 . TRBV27 TGTGCCAGCAGTTTATCGTGGCGGACACCTTCCTACGAGCAGTACTTC CASSLSWRTPSYEQYF
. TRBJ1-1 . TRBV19 TGTGCCAGTAGTTCCCCTGCCGGGGGAATGAACACTGAAGCTTTCTTT CASSSPAGGMNTEAFF
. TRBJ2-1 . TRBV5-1 TGCGCCAGCAGCTTGGAACTAGTTCGTGAGCAGTTCTTC CASSLELVREQFF
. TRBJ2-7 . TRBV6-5 TGTGCCAGCAGTTACTCTTCGACAGGAACCTACGAGCAGTACTTC CASSYSSTGTYEQYF
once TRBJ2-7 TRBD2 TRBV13 TGTGCCAGCAGCCCCCGAGCAGCGGGAGGGTACGAGCAGTACTTC CASSPRAAGGYEQYF
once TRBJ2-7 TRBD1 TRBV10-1 TGCGCCAGCAGTGACCCCCGGGACAGCTCCTACGAGCAGTACTTC CASSDPRDSSYEQYF
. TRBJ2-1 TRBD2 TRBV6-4 TGTGCCAGCAGTGATTCTAGCGGGAGCCCCTACAATGAGCAGTTCTTC CASSDSSGSPYNEQFF
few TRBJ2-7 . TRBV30 TGTGCCTGGAGTGTAACAGGTTCCTACGAGCAGTACTTC CAWSVTGSYEQYF
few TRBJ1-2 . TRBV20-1 TGCAGTGCTAGAGACAGCTATGGCTACACCTTC CSARDSYGYTF
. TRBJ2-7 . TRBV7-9 TGTGCCAGCAGCATGACAGGGACTTCCTACGAGCAGTACTTC CASSMTGTSYEQYF
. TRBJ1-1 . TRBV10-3 TGTGCCATCAGGGGACACGAGAACACTGAAGCTTTCTTT CAIRGHENTEAFF
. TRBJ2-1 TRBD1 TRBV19 TGTGCCAGTCGGGACAGGGGGCGTATCGATGAGCAGTTCTTC CASRDRGRIDEQFF
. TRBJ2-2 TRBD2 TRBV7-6 TGTGCCAGCAGCTCGCTAGCGGGAGCCCCGGGCGGGGAGCTGTTTTTT CASSSLAGAPGGELFF
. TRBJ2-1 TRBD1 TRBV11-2 TGTGCCAGCAGCTTGAGGAAGAGACAGGGGGCTGGTGAGCAGTTCTTC CASSLRKRQGAGEQFF
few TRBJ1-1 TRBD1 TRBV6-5 TGTGCCAGCAGTTACTCGATACAGGGGGGGAACACTGAAGCTTTCTTT CASSYSIQGGNTEAFF
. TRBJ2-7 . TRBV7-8 TGTGCCAGCAGCTCCGTTCCGTCCTTAGCCTACGAGCAGTACTTC CASSSVPSLAYEQYF
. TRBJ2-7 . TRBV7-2 TGTGCCAGCAGGACAGGATTCTCGCTCCAGGACGAGCAGTACTTC CASRTGFSLQDEQYF
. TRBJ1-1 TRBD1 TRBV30 TGTGCCTGGAGGAGACAGGGGGCAACTGAAGCTTTCTTT CAWRRQGATEAFF
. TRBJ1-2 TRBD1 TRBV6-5 TGTGCCAGCAGCCTAAGCCGGGACAGGCTCTATGGCTACACCTTC CASSLSRDRLYGYTF
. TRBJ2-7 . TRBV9 TGTGCCAGCAGCGTAGGACGGGACTCCTACGAGCAGTACTTC CASSVGRDSYEQYF
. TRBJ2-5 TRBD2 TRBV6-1 TGTGCCAGCCTACGCCTAGCGGGGGAAGAGACCCAGTACTTC CASLRLAGEETQYF
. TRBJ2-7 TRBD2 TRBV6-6 TGTGCCAGCAGTTACGGGACTAGCAATGGCGAGCAGTACTTC CASSYGTSNGEQYF
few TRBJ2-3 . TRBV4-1 TGCGCCAGCAGCCAAAGGGGCGCGGAAAGCACAGATACGCAGTATTTT CASSQRGAESTDTQYF
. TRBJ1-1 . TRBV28 TGTGCCAGCACCCTCGGGTCAAGGGGAGGGGGTGAAGCTTTCTTT CASTLGSRGGGEAFF
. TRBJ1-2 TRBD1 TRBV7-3 TGTGCCAGCAGCATCCGCGACAGGGAAGGCTACACCTTC CASSIRDREGYTF